The 14 T cell receptor beta chains presented below share a single source sample, sequenced in a study of blood T cells in healthy people across ages (dated by TCRdb to the mid-2010s). The protocol used for the library was 5' RACE. Data came from an Illumina HiSeq 2500. A second PCR of about 7 to 12 cycles was run with a J-beta primer mix and a sample-barcoded 5' primer. TCRdb trimmed public reads at Q25 via fastp, called clones via MiXCR and kept in-frame beta chains. Rows with a matching CDR3 protein are joined into one entry that keeps the most common DNA and genes. A total of roughly 680,000 distinct CDR3 sequences appear in this sample, under 65% of them only once. The top ten clones comprise less than 15% of the sample. Material for sequencing was blood. The receptors originated from a woman at least 80 years old in good health.

The V call is TRBV29-1, the J call TRBJ1-5; D is ambiguous. Trimming shortened V by 8 bases and J by 7 bases, and 18 bases separated the two germline ends. CDR1 SQVTM and CDR2 ANQGSEA come from the germline V gene. The CDR3 runs to 13 residues. The CDR3 DNA follows: TGCAGCATCCGGGAAGGATGGAACCAGCCCCAGCATTTT. Translating it yields CSIREGWNQPQHF.

This clonotype was seen once. This could be a read error, since a much larger clone is one nucleotide away. The chain links TRBV28 to TRBJ2-1; TRBD1 matches at 8 bases. The CDR3 runs 13 residues. The V and J ends lost 10 bases and 6 bases, in that order; junction bases with no gene match: 8. In germline, CDR1 is MDHEN, CDR2 SYDVKM. CDR3 protein: CATSTGVANEQFF. The DNA for the CDR3 is TGTGCCACGTCGACAGGGGTCGCCAATGAGCAGTTCTTC.

The chain employs TRBV19 and TRBJ2-1; 7 nucleotides line up with TRBD1. The CDR3 loop spans 15 amino acids. V shed 10 bases, J shed 3 bases, and the junction held 12 bases outside the gene matches. CDR1 LNHDA and CDR2 SQIVND come from the germline V gene (reference sequence). The CDR3 bases are TGTGCCACCTGTCAGCGACAGGGTGGCTACAATGAGCAGTTCTTC. This gives the protein CATCQRQGGYNEQFF.

The chain links TRBV21-1 to TRBJ2-1; TRBD1, the table's D call, was not compared with the DNA. TRBV21-1 constitutes a pseudogene. The CDR3 has 16 residues. Here the CDR3 DNA reads TGTGCCAGCAGCCCGACTGTCCGGCGCTCCCACAATGAGCAGTTCTTC. Translating gives CASSPTVRRSHNEQFF.

This chain connects TRBV29-1 to TRBJ1-1; no definite D call. The CDR3 loop spans 14 amino acids. V lost 3 bases, J lost 1 base, and 12 bases lay in between. Germline loops: CDR1 SQVTM, CDR2 ANQGSEA. The CDR3 sequence: CSVDWEPANTEAFF. The CDR3 DNA reads TGCAGCGTTGATTGGGAGCCAGCGAACACTGAAGCTTTCTTT.

V gene TRBV7-9 combines with J gene TRBJ2-5; 8 bases are a match to TRBD2. The CDR3 has 15 residues. Germline V gene sequence: CDR1 SEHNR, CDR2 FQNEAQ (reference sequence). J was trimmed by 3 bases and V by 5 bases; bases with no gene match: 8. CDR3 sequence reads: CASSAGLADEETQYF. CDR3 DNA sequence: TGTGCCAGCAGCGCAGGACTAGCCGACGAAGAGACCCAGTACTTC.

This clonotype was observed a few times. One end of the junction does not line up with germline, which may come from a read error. The V and J genes are TRBV18 and TRBJ2-7; tentatively, D is TRBD1 (8 bases). From germline, CDR1 is KGHSH and CDR2 LQKENI. This CDR3 spans 15 amino acids. The CDR3 sequence: CASSPDRGGSSEQYF. The CDR3 nucleotides are TGTGCCAGCTCACCAGACAGGGGAGGGTCCTCCGAGCAGTACTTC.

The chain joins TRBV12-3 or TRBV12-4 to TRBJ2-5; TRBD2 might be the D (5 bases). The last part of the DNA fits TRBJ2-7 better; the J call may be wrong. CDR3 length: 14 residues. CDR3 loop: CASSLGGSGYEQYF. The DNA of the CDR3 is TGTGCCAGCAGTTTAGGAGGGTCCGGCTACGAGCAGTACTTC.

The table lists this clonotype with many counts. The chain couples TRBV12-3 or TRBV12-4 to TRBJ2-1; 8 bases are shared with TRBD1. The CDR3 loop spans 14 amino acids. V shed 1 base and J 5 bases; nucleotides not matched to a gene: 1. CDR3: CASSLGTGNNEQFF. In nucleotides, the CDR3 is TGTGCCAGCAGTTTAGGGACAGGGAACAATGAGCAGTTCTTC.

The chain has TRBV6-6 and TRBJ2-7; 9 bases match TRBD2. Germline values: CDR1 MNHNY, CDR2 SVGAGI (reference sequence). J lost 7 bases, V lost 0 bases, and 13 bases had no gene match. The CDR3 is 17 amino acids. CDR3 nucleotides: TGTGCCAGCAGTTACTCGTTCGGCGGGAGGGCCAACAATGAGCAGTACTTC. Translation gives CASSYSFGGRANNEQYF.

The chain combines TRBV15 with TRBJ2-1, with D perhaps matching TRBD2 (6 bases). The CDR3 spans 16 residues. Germline CDR1 reads LNHNV; CDR2 reads YYDKDF (reference sequence). Trimming pared 3 bases from V and 8 bases from J, leaving 20 bases between. As DNA, the CDR3 is TGTGCCACCAGCAGGGTTGGAACCGGGAGCTTAGATGAGCAGTTCTTC. Encoded protein: CATSRVGTGSLDEQFF.

The rearrangement uses TRBV27 and TRBJ2-3; 11 bases match TRBD2. The CDR3 totals 15 residues. The V gene's germline CDR1 is MNHEY and CDR2 SMNVEV (reference sequence). Trimming cost V 3 bases and J 4 bases; bases outside gene matches: 3. DNA for the CDR3: TGTGCCAGCAGTTTCATAGCGGGGGGGCCAGATACGCAGTATTTT. It yields the protein CASSFIAGGPDTQYF.

This clonotype was counted ten times or more. Since a much larger clone is just one base distant, this may be a read error. The genes are TRBV28 and TRBJ2-5, with 8 bases lining up with TRBD2. The V and J ends lost 10 bases and 11 bases, in that order; junction bases with no gene match: 27. Germline CDR1 MDHEN, CDR2 SYDVKM. The CDR3 loop spans 17 amino acids. The CDR3 is CATGRSGRSSIIGEQYF. The CDR3 bases are TGTGCCACCGGCCGGAGCGGGAGATCCTCCATAATCGGTGAGCAGTACTTC. The variable domain in full, with the rest retrieved from reference TRBV28 and TRBJ2-5, is DVKVTQSSRYLVKRTGEKVFLECVQDMDHENMFWYRQDPGLGLRLIYFSYDVKMKEKGDIPEGYSVSREKKERFSLILESASTNQTSMYLCATGRSGRSSIIGEQYFGPGTRLLVL.

The rearrangement uses TRBV10-3 and TRBJ1-1; D call uncertain. There are 14 residues in the CDR3. Trimming took off 6 bases at V and 6 bases at J, with 17 bases between the two ends. The germline gives CDR1 ENHRY, CDR2 SYGVKD. In nucleotides, the CDR3 is TGTGCCATCAGCCCCAAAAATGGGCCTCCTGAAGCTTTCTTT. Residues: CAISPKNGPPEAFF.